Reported below is one TCR beta chain. The clone's antigen remains unknown. The sample holds no much larger clone one base away, and base qualities are not on file. Unmatched junction bases come to 4, with V trimmed by 1 base and J by 0 bases. From the cysteine up to the phenylalanine, the CDR3 has a length of 17 residues. Solely the CDR3 DNA is kept, with 51 bases framed from the first base. As encoded in the germline V gene, CDR1 is LGHNA while CDR2 is YNFKEQ. This sample is drawn from a study of blood T cell repertoires in COVID-19 (dated by TCRdb to 2020 to 2021). At the level of the whole study: The collaborator samples originated in the United States, Italy and Spain and spanned the acute and convalescent phases of COVID-19. The material from the prospective study consisted of cDNA or gDNA derived from T cells, B-cell-depleted T cells, or PBMCs. Deeply sampled blood TCRbeta repertoires from subjects exposed to, actively infected with, or recovered from COVID-19 were included in the dataset. The repertoires were released in a freely available public database intended as a resource for research on the immune response to SARS-CoV-2. Samples came from the ongoing ImmuneRACE study (first 160 participants) plus 1,254 subjects from 6 global collaborators. Nearly every sample came with metadata listing a de-identified subject ID, COVID-19 status, age in years and sex. Where available, HLA class I and class II types were obtained from metadata supplied by the sample provider rather than from assay-based typing.

Collaborating institutions collected whole blood in K2EDTA tubes following their own protocols. For TCRbeta analysis, collaborators shipped samples in one of three forms: frozen whole blood, isolated PBMCs, or DNA extracted from either of those sample types. Overall study outcomes, separate from this receptor: The quantity of clinical and demographic metadata differed by source and by participant and was supplied without curation.

TCRbeta CDR3 regions were amplified from genomic DNA by means of the immunoSEQ Assay, a bias-controlled multiplex PCR. The authors' analysis ran thus. Nucleated cell counts per sample were estimated from amplification of reference gene primers within the assay. To quantify the absolute abundance of each unique TCRbeta CDR3 rearrangement, sequence reads were collapsed and filtered. For each sample, productive Simpson clonality was calculated as the square root of Simpson's diversity index across productive rearrangements. TCRdb re-hosts the immuneACCESS table, in-frame sequences only. Its copies lack some clones; in the studies checked, an unresolved V gene accounts for under half of them, and the cause for the rest is not known. For V, J and clone size, that table is used; D and trimming come from the DNA. For this sample there are about 200,000 clones; around 86% appear just once. Approximately 5.9% of the sample is in the top ten clones.

The sequence derives from a man aged 80 or over with acute or convalescent COVID-19. Sequenced sample: peripheral blood. The V gene is TRBV4-2 and the J gene is TRBJ2-1, with TRBD2 matching 9 junction bases. The CDR3: CASSQGDSGSSYNEQFF. Here is the DNA: TGTGCCAGCAGCCAAGGGGATAGCGGGAGCTCCTACAATGAGCAGTTCTTC.